This TCR beta chain was documented in a study of T cells in Graves' hyperthyroidism and ophthalmopathy (dated by TCRdb to between 2018 and 2021). For the wider study: Peripheral blood samples were taken at the time of initial diagnosis, prior to any treatment. To identify TCR V-J signatures that set the groups apart, the researchers used a discovery cohort of about a hundred patients, made up of 40 to 45 with Graves' ophthalmopathy and approximately 57 with stable Graves' hyperthyroidism. Prospective prediction of ophthalmopathy was tested in an independent validation cohort of 18 to 20 hyperthyroidism patients and 15 to 17 patients who later progressed to ophthalmopathy. The 95 to 100 discovery patients were randomly divided into training and test sets at a 7:3 ratio. The study also compared thyroid tissue and blood T-cell repertoires from several Graves' hyperthyroidism patients. After blood sampling, hyperthyroidism patients were treated with methimazole at a starting dose of 30 mg daily, and ophthalmopathy patients were treated with high-dose intravenous methylprednisolone. According to the paper, TCR Vbeta CDR3 sequencing was carried out on over 130 peripheral blood samples, which came from approximately 41 ophthalmopathy, around 75 hyperthyroidism and around 17 progressor patients.

This clonotype was counted many times. No antigen is known for it. No base quality information exists; no much larger clone differs at one position. The TCR beta CDR3 regions were amplified from RNA transcripts. The first round of RT-PCR for the TCR CDR3 was performed with the HTBI primer set and the Qiagen OneStep RT-PCR kit. Libraries were constructed in a second round of multiplex PCR, after which size selection and purification were carried out. Paired-end sequencing of the libraries was performed with 100 bp reads on an Illumina HiSeq2000. As for how the authors treated the data: SOAPnuke was used to process the raw data, throwing out any read that contained adapters or uncalled bases, had a mean Phred below 15, or lacked an exact constant-primer or identifier match. COPE v1.2.5 was used to merge high-quality paired reads, and clonotypes were defined as unique nucleotide sequences. Clonotypes were aligned to IMGT TRBV, TRBD and TRBJ reference segments using MiTCR v1.1. Only V-J combinations with frequency above 0.0001, covering 99% to 99.2% of repertoires, were analysed. The TCS score was defined as the ratio of F50 (clonal expansion) to E x V (chaos), calculated using BLOSUM62-based TCRdist between CDR3 peptides within each V-J. Welch's t-statistics and random forest reduced roughly 530 V-J features to 13, which were used in a naive Bayes classifier (R e1071). TCRdb itself trimmed the public reads at Q25 with fastp, ran MiXCR and retained productive beta chains. Entries are consolidated by CDR3 protein sequence, retaining the most common genes and DNA. TCRdb, rather than the study authors, made the V and J calls. The sample data list 300,000 to 450,000 distinct CDR3 sequences, and about 15% of these were observed just once. Together, the top ten hold 28% of the sample.

The cysteine opens and the phenylalanine closes a CDR3 of 13 amino acids. Only the CDR3 portion is preserved as DNA: 39 bases, with reading frame beginning at the first base. CDR1 is given as SEHNR and CDR2 as FQNEAQ, both from the germline V gene (reference sequence). Relative to germline, V is 8 bases shorter and J is 4 bases shorter, with 14 bases between their ends. General study outcomes and caveats: Blood samples also contained most of the expanded thyroid clonotypes (frequency above 0.001), which suggests that blood repertoires may reflect thyroid immune responses. Ophthalmopathy was separated from stable hyperthyroidism by a 13 V-J signature model, with around 90% sensitivity and about 81% specificity obtained in cross-validation and 80%/75% obtained in testing. No statistical method was used to set the sample size in advance, and investigators knew the group allocation. In validation, the model predicted progression to ophthalmopathy a median of approximately 6.3 months before onset, with about 71% sensitivity and 72.22% specificity.

Hyperthyroidism patients were aged 18 to 65 years and newly diagnosed, with disease duration of less than 2 months. Patients with uncontrolled infections, other autoimmune diseases, pregnancy or lactation were excluded. Diagnoses relied on clinical symptoms, serum thyroxine and TRAb, thyroid ultrasound and orbital computed tomography. For progressor patients, blood was drawn at the first diagnosis of hyperthyroidism, before any ophthalmopathy symptoms had appeared. PBMCs were separated from about 10 ml of fresh peripheral blood using Ficoll-Paque density gradient centrifugation. Progressor patients were defined as those initially diagnosed with Graves' hyperthyroidism in whom ophthalmopathy developed during follow-up. Total RNA was extracted using Trizol reagent, and RNA quality was assessed on an Agilent 2100 Bioanalyzer.

The sequence joins TRBV7-9 to TRBJ2-5; TRBD1 could be the D gene, as 5 bases match. This sequence originates from a woman in her late teens or twenties with Graves' hyperthyroidism that later progressed to Graves' ophthalmopathy. The sample was blood. The DNA sequence is as follows: TGTGCCAGCGCGGCAGGGTGGCGAGAGACCCAGTACTTC. The resulting protein is CASAAGWRETQYF. With the portions outside the CDR3 filled from the reference TRBV7-9 and TRBJ2-5 genes, the complete variable region becomes DTGVSQNPRHKITKRGQNVTFRCDPISEHNRLYWYRQTLGQGPEFLTYFQNEAQLEKSRLLSDRFSAERPKGSFSTLEIQRTEQGDSAMYLCASAAGWRETQYFGPGTRLLVL.